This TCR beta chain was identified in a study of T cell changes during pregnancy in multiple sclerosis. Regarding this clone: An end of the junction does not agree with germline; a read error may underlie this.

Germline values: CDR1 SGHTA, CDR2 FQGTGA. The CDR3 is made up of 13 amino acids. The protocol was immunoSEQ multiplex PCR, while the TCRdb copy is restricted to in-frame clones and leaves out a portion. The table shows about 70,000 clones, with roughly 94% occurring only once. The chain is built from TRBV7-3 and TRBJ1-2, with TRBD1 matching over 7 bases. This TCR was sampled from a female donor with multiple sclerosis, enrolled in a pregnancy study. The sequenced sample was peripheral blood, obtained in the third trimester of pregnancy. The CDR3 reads CASSLSGATGPNF. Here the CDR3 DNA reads TGTGCCAGCAGCTTATCCGGCGCGACAGGGCCCAACTTC.